Reported below is one T cell receptor beta chain. The data originate from a study of blood T cell repertoires in COVID-19. Overall study context: Samples taken during acute and convalescent COVID-19 were collected in the United States, Italy and Spain. Nucleic acid was either cDNA or gDNA, and it came from T cells, B-cell-depleted T cells, or PBMCs.

In the study's own analysis: Amplification of reference gene primers was used by the study to estimate nucleated cell counts. The repertoire was sequenced with immunoSEQ multiplex PCR; TCRdb's copy has only in-frame clones and lacks some. V and J calls and clone size follow that table, whereas D and trimming were derived from the DNA. The table lists 200,000 to 250,000 clones, under 95% of them singletons. The V and J ends lost 4 bases and 3 bases respectively, with 13 bases between them. Germline V CDR1 and CDR2: SGDLS, YYNGEE. The CDR3 covers 14 residues. The recovered donors of Cohort 3 showed two negative PCRs, clearance, or symptom resolution.

The sequenced material came from PBMCs or T cells enriched from blood (not recorded which). The receptor was isolated from a young woman who had recovered from COVID-19. The chain joins TRBV9 to TRBJ1-1; D call uncertain. This CDR3 is CASSSEGPHTEAFF. For the CDR3, the DNA is TGTGCCAGCAGCTCTGAGGGTCCGCACACTGAAGCTTTCTTT.